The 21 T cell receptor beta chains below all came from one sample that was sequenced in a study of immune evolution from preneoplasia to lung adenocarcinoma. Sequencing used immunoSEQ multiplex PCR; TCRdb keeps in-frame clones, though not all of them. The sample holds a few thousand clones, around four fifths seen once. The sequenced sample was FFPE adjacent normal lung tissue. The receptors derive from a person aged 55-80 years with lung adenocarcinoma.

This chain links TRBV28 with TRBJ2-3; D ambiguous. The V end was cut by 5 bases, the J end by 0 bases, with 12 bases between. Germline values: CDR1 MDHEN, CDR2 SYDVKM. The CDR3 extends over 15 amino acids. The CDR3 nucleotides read TGTGCCAGCAGTCCGGTTTTCGGGAGCACAGATACGCAGTATTTT. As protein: CASSPVFGSTDTQYF.

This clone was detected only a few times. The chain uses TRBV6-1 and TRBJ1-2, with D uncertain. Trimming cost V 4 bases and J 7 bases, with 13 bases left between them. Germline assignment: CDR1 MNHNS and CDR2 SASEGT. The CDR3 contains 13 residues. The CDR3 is CASSANPLAGYTF. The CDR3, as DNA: TGTGCCAGCAGTGCGAACCCCTTAGCTGGCTACACCTTC.

The CDR3 region has the DNA TGTGCCAGCAGCTCCGACGGGTACGAGCAGTACTTC. Translating gives CASSSDGYEQYF. The chain links TRBV9 to TRBJ2-7; D is unresolved. Trimming pared 4 bases from V and 4 bases from J, leaving 9 bases between. Germline V CDR1 and CDR2: SGDLS, YYNGEE. The length of the CDR3 is 12 residues.

CDR3 DNA: TGTGCTAGTGGCGCGGGACAGGGGAACCAGCCCCAGCATTTT. Its translation is CASGAGQGNQPQHF. The chain employs TRBV12-5 and TRBJ1-5; TRBD1 matches 10 bases. CDR3 length: 14 amino acids. V gave up 6 bases and J gave up 7 bases; unmatched junction bases: 6. Per the germline V gene, CDR1 is LGHNT and CDR2 is FRNRAP.

CDR3 DNA: TGTGCCAGCAGTTCAAGGGTTGGGGGGATGAGGCAGCCCCAGCATTTT. This gives the protein CASSSRVGGMRQPQHF. The chain carries TRBV6-4 and TRBJ1-5, with a tentative D call TRBD1 (5 bases). V gave up 5 bases and J gave up 7 bases, with 21 bases separating them. The CDR3 runs 16 residues. Germline V gene sequence: CDR1 MRHNA, CDR2 SNTAGT.

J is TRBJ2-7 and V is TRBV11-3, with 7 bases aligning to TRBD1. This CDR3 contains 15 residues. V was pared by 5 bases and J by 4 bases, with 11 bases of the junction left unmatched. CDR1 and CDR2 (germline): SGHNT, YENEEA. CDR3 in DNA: TGTGCCAGCAGCCCTATAGACAGGGATACGTACGAGCAGTACTTC. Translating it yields CASSPIDRDTYEQYF.

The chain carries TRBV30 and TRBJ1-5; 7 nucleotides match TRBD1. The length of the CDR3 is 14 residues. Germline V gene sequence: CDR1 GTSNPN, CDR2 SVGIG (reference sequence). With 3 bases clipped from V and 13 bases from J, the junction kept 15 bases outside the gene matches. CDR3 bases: TGTGCCTGGAGGGCACGGGGGGGACAGAGACCGCAGCATTTT. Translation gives CAWRARGGQRPQHF.

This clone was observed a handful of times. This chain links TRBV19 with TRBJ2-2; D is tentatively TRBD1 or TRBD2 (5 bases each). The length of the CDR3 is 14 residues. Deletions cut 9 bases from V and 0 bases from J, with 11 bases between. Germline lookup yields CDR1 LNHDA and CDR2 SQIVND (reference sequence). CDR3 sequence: CASRDGANTGELFF. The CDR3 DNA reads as TGTGCCAGCAGGGACGGCGCGAACACCGGGGAGCTGTTTTTT.

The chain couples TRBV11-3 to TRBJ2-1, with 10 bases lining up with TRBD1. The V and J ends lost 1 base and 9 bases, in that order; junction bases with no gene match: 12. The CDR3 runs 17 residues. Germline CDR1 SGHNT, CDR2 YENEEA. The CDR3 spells CASSLGGTGDTFSEQFF. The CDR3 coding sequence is TGTGCCAGCAGCTTAGGGGGGACAGGGGATACATTCAGTGAGCAGTTCTTC.

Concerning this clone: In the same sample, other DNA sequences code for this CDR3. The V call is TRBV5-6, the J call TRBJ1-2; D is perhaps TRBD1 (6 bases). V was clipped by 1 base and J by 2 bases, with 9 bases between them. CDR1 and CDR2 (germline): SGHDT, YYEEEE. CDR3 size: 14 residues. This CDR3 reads CASSLFRGNYGYTF. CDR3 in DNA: TGTGCCAGCAGCTTGTTCAGGGGAAACTATGGCTACACCTTC. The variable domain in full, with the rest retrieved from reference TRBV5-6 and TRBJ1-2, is DAGVTQSPTHLIKTRGQQVTLRCSPKSGHDTVSWYQQALGQGPQFIFQYYEEEERQRGNFPDRFSGHQFPNYSSELNVNALLLGDSALYLCASSLFRGNYGYTFGSGTRLTVV.

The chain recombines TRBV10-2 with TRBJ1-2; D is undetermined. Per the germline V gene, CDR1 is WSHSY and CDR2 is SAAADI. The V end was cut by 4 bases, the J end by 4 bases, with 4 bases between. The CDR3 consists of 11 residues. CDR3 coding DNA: TGCGCCAGCAGTGGGGGCTATGGCTACACCTTC. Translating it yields CASSGGYGYTF.

The CDR3 here is CAWSTDRGATEAFF. In DNA form, the CDR3 reads TGTGCCTGGAGCACAGACAGGGGGGCCACTGAAGCTTTCTTT. V and J are TRBV30 and TRBJ1-1, with 9 bases lining up with TRBD1. Unmatched junction bases numbered 6, after V lost 3 bases and J lost 4 bases. Looked up from germline, CDR1 is GTSNPN and CDR2 is SVGIG (reference sequence). The CDR3 totals 14 residues.

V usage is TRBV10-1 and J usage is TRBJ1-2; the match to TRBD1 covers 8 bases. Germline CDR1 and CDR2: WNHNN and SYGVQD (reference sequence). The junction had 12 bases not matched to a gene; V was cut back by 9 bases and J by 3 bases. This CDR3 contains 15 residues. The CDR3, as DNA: TGCGCCAGAATTGGACAGGGTGGGAGCGACTATGGCTACACCTTC. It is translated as CARIGQGGSDYGYTF.

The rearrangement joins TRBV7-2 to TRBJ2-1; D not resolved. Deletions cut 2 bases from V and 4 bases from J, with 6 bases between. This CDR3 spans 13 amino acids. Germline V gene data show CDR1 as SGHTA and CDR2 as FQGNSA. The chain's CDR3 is CASSLMGYNEQFF. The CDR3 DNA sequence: TGTGCCAGCAGCTTAATGGGGTACAATGAGCAGTTCTTC. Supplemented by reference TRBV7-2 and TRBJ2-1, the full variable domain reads GAGVSQSPSNKVTEKGKDVELRCDPISGHTALYWYRQSLGQGLEFLIYFQGNSAPDKSGLPSDRFSAERTGGSVSTLTIQRTQQEDSAVYLCASSLMGYNEQFFGPGTRLTVL.

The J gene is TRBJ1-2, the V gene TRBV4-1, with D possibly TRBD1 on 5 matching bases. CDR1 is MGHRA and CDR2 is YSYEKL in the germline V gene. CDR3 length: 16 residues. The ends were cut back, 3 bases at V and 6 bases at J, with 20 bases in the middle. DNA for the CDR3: TGCGCCAGCAGCCACGAAGGGAGGGACGGCATTAATGGCTACACCTTC. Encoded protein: CASSHEGRDGINGYTF.

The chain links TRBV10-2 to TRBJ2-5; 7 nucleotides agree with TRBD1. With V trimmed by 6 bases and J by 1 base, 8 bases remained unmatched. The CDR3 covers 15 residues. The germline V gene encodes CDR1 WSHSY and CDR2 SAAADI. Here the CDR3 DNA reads TGCGCCAGCAGCCCCGGGACAGCCCCCCAAGAGACCCAGTACTTC. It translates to CASSPGTAPQETQYF.

The CDR3 loop is CASSSTGNYGYTF. The CDR3 nucleotides read TGTGCCAGCAGCTCGACAGGGAACTATGGCTACACCTTC. This rearrangement joins TRBV11-2 to TRBJ1-2, with 7 bases lining up with TRBD1. CDR3 size: 13 residues. V shed 4 bases and J 2 bases; nucleotides not matched to a gene: 1. Germline V lookup: CDR1 SGHAT, CDR2 FQNNGV.

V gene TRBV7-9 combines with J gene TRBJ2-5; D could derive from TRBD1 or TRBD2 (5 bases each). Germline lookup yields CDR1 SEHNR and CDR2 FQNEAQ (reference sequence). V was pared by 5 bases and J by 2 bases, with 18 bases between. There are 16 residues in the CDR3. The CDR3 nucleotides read TGTGCCAGCAGCCTTCTATCCCCAGGGAGTCAAGAGACCCAGTACTTC. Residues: CASSLLSPGSQETQYF.

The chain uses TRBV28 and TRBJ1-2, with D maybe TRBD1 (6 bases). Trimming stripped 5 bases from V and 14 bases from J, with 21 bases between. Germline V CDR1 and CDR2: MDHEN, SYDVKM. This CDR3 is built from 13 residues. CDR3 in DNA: TGTGCCAGCAGTCCATCTCCGGACAGCGACGAAACCTTC. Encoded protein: CASSPSPDSDETF.

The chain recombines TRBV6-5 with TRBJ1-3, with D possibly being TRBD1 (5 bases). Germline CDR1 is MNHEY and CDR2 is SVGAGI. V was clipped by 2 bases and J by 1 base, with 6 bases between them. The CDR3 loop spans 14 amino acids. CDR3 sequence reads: CASSYQGSGNTIYF. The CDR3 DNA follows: TGTGCCAGCAGTTACCAGGGTTCTGGAAACACCATATATTTT.

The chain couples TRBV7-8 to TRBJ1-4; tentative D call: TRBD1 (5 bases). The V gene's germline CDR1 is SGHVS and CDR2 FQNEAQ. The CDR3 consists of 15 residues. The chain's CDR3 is CQTTLRGGANEKLFF. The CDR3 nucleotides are TGTCAGACCACCTTACGTGGGGGTGCTAATGAAAAACTGTTTTTT.